This TCR beta chain was recorded in a study of blood T cell repertoires in COVID-19. Study in general: There were acute and convalescent COVID-19 samples, and they came from the United States, Italy and Spain. PBMCs, B-cell-depleted T cells, or T cells were the source of the cDNA or gDNA that made up the material.

Unmatched junction bases numbered 6, after V lost 2 bases and J lost 2 bases. This CDR3 comprises 16 residues. Germline CDR1 SGHNT, CDR2 YYREEE (reference sequence). In the original processing: For nucleated cells, counts were estimated from reference gene primer amplification. This table comes from immunoSEQ multiplex PCR, and its TCRdb copy is limited to in-frame clones, with some not included. V and J calls and clone size are those listed in that table; D and trimming were worked out from the DNA. This table holds roughly 60,000 clones, about four fifths found once. The TCR comes from a human donor in a cohort sampled during active COVID-19. The sample was peripheral blood. V and J are TRBV5-4 and TRBJ2-5, with 10 bases fitting TRBD2. CDR3 in amino acids: CASSFSASGGQETQYF. DNA of the CDR3: TGTGCCAGCAGCTTCTCGGCTAGCGGGGGTCAAGAGACCCAGTACTTC. Variable domain in full (rest from reference TRBV5-4 and TRBJ2-5): ETGVTQSPTHLIKTRGQQVTLRCSSQSGHNTVSWYQQALGQGPQFIFQYYREEENGRGNFPPRFSGLQFPNYSSELNVNALELDDSALYLCASSFSASGGQETQYFGPGTRLLVL.